Below are 20 T cell receptor beta chains sequenced from a single sample in a study of blood T cell repertoires in COVID-19. Assay used: immunoSEQ multiplex PCR; TCRdb lists only in-frame clones, some missing. The repertoire includes some 300,000 clones, about 90% of them detected once, and roughly 6.1% sits in the top ten. The specimen sequenced was peripheral blood. The receptors shown here come from a woman between 45 and 65 years old with COVID-19, enrolled during active disease.

This rearrangement joins TRBV5-4 to TRBJ2-1; 11 bases agree with TRBD2. The CDR3 totals 15 residues. Per germline, CDR1 SGHNT and CDR2 YYREEE (reference sequence). The V segment lost 2 bases and the J segment 6 bases; nucleotides outside the gene matches: 4. The CDR3: CASSFPSGRRNEQFF. The DNA of the CDR3 is TGTGCCAGCAGCTTTCCTAGCGGGAGGCGCAATGAGCAGTTCTTC.

The genes are TRBV11-1 and TRBJ1-2; 9 bases align to TRBD1. The germline CDR1 and CDR2 sequences are SGHAT and FQDESV (reference sequence). V dropped 5 bases and J dropped 11; count of bases not matched to a gene: 9. The CDR3 length is 13 residues. DNA of the CDR3: TGTGCCAGCAGCCCCGGGACAGGGAAGTTGTACACCTTC. Translating gives CASSPGTGKLYTF.

The V and J genes are TRBV6-4 and TRBJ1-1; D remains unclear. The V end lost 3 bases, the J end lost 5 bases, and 10 bases lay between the germline ends. This CDR3 has 13 amino acids. Germline assignment: CDR1 MRHNA and CDR2 SNTAGT. In DNA, the CDR3 is TGTGCCAGCAGTGATGGAGGGTATACTGAAGCTTTCTTT. This translates into CASSDGGYTEAFF.

The rearrangement joins TRBV6-5 to TRBJ1-2, with 8 bases that match TRBD1. V lost 6 bases and J lost 3; bases outside the gene matches: 3. Per germline, CDR1 MNHEY and CDR2 SVGAGI. The CDR3 consists of 13 residues. The CDR3 DNA follows: TGTGCCAGCAGGGACAGGGTTGACTATGGCTACACCTTC. Amino acid sequence: CASRDRVDYGYTF.

In its sample, this clone was seen once. J is TRBJ1-6 and V is TRBV7-8, with a weak D call TRBD1 (5 bases). The V gene lost 2 bases and the J gene lost 5 bases, with 7 bases spanning the gap. The CDR3 length is 14 residues. CDR1 is SGHVS, CDR2 FQNEAQ, per germline. The CDR3 region has the DNA TGTGCCAGCAGCTTACCACAGGATAATTCACCCCTCCACTTT. It yields the protein CASSLPQDNSPLHF.

This clone was seen only a few times. The chain is built from TRBV19 and TRBJ1-1, with D possibly being TRBD1 (6 bases). CDR1 and CDR2 (germline): LNHDA, SQIVND (reference sequence). Trimming left V 6 bases short and J 9 bases short, with 17 bases between. The CDR3 totals 13 residues. Written as DNA, the CDR3 is TGTGCCAGTAGCCGCGGGAGGGGGACTCAAGCTTTCTTT. It specifies CASSRGRGTQAFF.

The V gene is TRBV6-2 or TRBV6-3, the J gene TRBJ1-5; 8 bases line up with TRBD1. The germline CDR1 and CDR2 sequences are MNHEY and SVGEGT. The CDR3 loop spans 15 amino acids. The trim removed 2 bases at V and 6 bases at J, leaving 6 bases unmatched. CDR3: CASSYADRDLQPQHF. CDR3 coding DNA: TGTGCCAGCAGTTACGCGGACAGGGATCTTCAGCCCCAGCATTTT.

This clone was found once. The chain has TRBV4-1 and TRBJ1-2; TRBD1 is a possible D gene (5 bases). V lost 1 base and J 6 bases, leaving 15 bases between the germline ends. There are 15 residues in the CDR3. The germline V gene has CDR1 MGHRA and CDR2 YSYEKL. For the CDR3, the DNA is TGCGCCAGCAGCCAAGGGGGACTAGGGGAGGATGGCTACACCTTC. This sequence encodes CASSQGGLGEDGYTF.

This chain uses TRBV6-1 with TRBJ2-2, with TRBD2 as a possible D gene (6 bases). Germline values: CDR1 MNHNS, CDR2 SASEGT. The V end lost 0 bases, the J end lost 2 bases, and 19 bases lay between the germline ends. The CDR3 has 19 residues. This chain's CDR3 is CASSEAITRGGPNTGELFF. CDR3 nucleotides: TGTGCCAGCAGTGAAGCGATCACTCGAGGAGGGCCAAACACCGGGGAGCTGTTTTTT.

The rearrangement uses TRBV9 and TRBJ2-7; tentatively, D is TRBD1 (5 bases). Trimming removed 0 bases at V and 2 bases at J, with 15 bases between. CDR1 is SGDLS, CDR2 YYNGEE, per germline. The CDR3 contains 16 residues. The CDR3 loop is CASSVARPGQTYEQYF. The DNA of the CDR3 is TGTGCCAGCAGCGTAGCCCGCCCTGGACAAACCTACGAGCAGTACTTC.

This clone occurred once. The rearrangement uses TRBV5-5 and TRBJ1-2, with D possibly being TRBD1 (5 bases). Germline CDR1 is SGHKS and CDR2 is YYEKEE (reference sequence). Trimming took off 0 bases at V and 7 bases at J, with 13 bases between the two ends. The CDR3 length is 14 residues. The CDR3 nucleotides are TGTGCCAGCAGCTTGGGGCAGGGAGGGGCTGGCTACACCTTC. Its translation is CASSLGQGGAGYTF.

The rearrangement links TRBV2 to TRBJ2-7; tentatively, D is TRBD1 (5 bases). Germline CDR1 SNHLY, CDR2 FYNNEI. The CDR3 covers 17 residues. Trimming removed 0 bases at V and 7 bases at J, with 22 bases between. CDR3 loop: CASSEALGAGSLGEQYF. The CDR3 DNA reads as TGTGCCAGCAGTGAAGCGCTAGGGGCAGGGTCTCTGGGAGAGCAGTACTTC.

The chain has TRBV30 and TRBJ2-7; 12 nucleotides line up with TRBD1. The V gene end was trimmed by 1 base and the J gene end by 2 bases; junction bases not matched to a gene: 15. This CDR3 is 19 amino acids long. The germline V gene has CDR1 GTSNPN and CDR2 SVGIG (reference sequence). CDR3 protein: CAWSDPGQGAFRTPYEQYF. DNA of the CDR3: TGTGCCTGGAGTGATCCGGGACAGGGGGCTTTCCGAACCCCCTACGAGCAGTACTTC.

The V and J genes are TRBV5-1 and TRBJ2-3; TRBD2 matches at 11 bases. CDR1 is SGHRS and CDR2 is YFSETQ in the germline V gene. This CDR3 contains 18 residues. V dropped 2 bases and J dropped 3; count of bases not matched to a gene: 11. The CDR3, as DNA: TGCGCCAGCAGCTTTCTCGCTACTAGCGGGAGACAGACAGATACGCAGTATTTT. As protein: CASSFLATSGRQTDTQYF.

The chain has TRBV5-1 and TRBJ2-3; 10 bases align to TRBD2. The CDR3 totals 15 residues. V trimming: 5 bases; J trimming: 1 base; junction bases outside the gene matches: 4. CDR1 is SGHRS and CDR2 is YFSETQ in the germline V gene. The CDR3 DNA follows: TGCGCCAGCAGTTTAGCGGGAGGACGCACAGATACGCAGTATTTT. Protein product: CASSLAGGRTDTQYF.

A single count supports this clone. The chain combines TRBV4-1 with TRBJ1-1; D uncertain. The V end lost 1 base, the J end lost 0 bases, and 24 bases lay between the germline ends. In germline, CDR1 is MGHRA, CDR2 YSYEKL. This CDR3 contains 20 residues. CDR3 amino acids: CASSQVPPGGQAILNTEAFF. For the CDR3, the DNA is TGCGCCAGCAGCCAAGTGCCCCCGGGCGGGCAAGCCATATTGAACACTGAAGCTTTCTTT.

The chain joins TRBV7-6 to TRBJ2-3, with 13 bases fitting TRBD2. The trim removed 4 bases at V and 5 bases at J, leaving 12 bases unmatched. The V gene's germline CDR1 is SGHVS and CDR2 FNYEAQ. CDR3 length: 18 amino acids. CDR3 in DNA: TGTGCCAGCAGCTCCCTCCAACTAGCGGGAGGGCCGATAGATACGCAGTATTTT. It codes for CASSSLQLAGGPIDTQYF. The full variable domain, its missing parts supplied by reference TRBV7-6 and TRBJ2-3, is GAGVSQSPRYKVTKRGQDVALRCDPISGHVSLYWYRQALGQGPEFLTYFNYEAQQDKSGLPNDRFSAERPEGSISTLTIQRTEQRDSAMYRCASSSLQLAGGPIDTQYFGPGTRLTVL.

This clone was counted between two and nine times. The chain combines TRBV10-1 with TRBJ2-2; 7 nucleotides line up with TRBD2. The CDR3 sequence is 17 residues long. Germline-derived CDR1 and CDR2 are WNHNN and SYGVQD (reference sequence). The V segment lost 3 bases and the J segment 5 bases; nucleotides outside the gene matches: 12. The CDR3 loop reads CASSEGDYGSGTGELFF. In nucleotides, the CDR3 is TGCGCCAGCAGTGAAGGGGACTACGGGAGCGGGACCGGGGAGCTGTTTTTT.

This clone was recorded only once. Other DNA sequences in the same sample also yield this CDR3. The rearrangement links TRBV3-1 (or the pseudogene TRBV3-2) to TRBJ1-2, with D tentatively TRBD1 (5 bases). Germline CDR1 LGHDT, CDR2 YNNKEL (reference sequence). The V and J ends lost 0 bases and 4 bases respectively, with 9 bases between them. The CDR3 is 14 residues long. The CDR3 DNA follows: TGTGCCAGCAGCCAAGAGTCAGGGCTCTATGGCTACACCTTC. Amino acids: CASSQESGLYGYTF.

CDR3 nucleotides: TGTGCCAGCAGCAGAACCGGGACAGACAATCAGCCCCAGCATTTT. This sequence encodes CASSRTGTDNQPQHF. The rearrangement joins TRBV9 to TRBJ1-5; TRBD1 agrees at 7 bases. J gave up 3 bases and V 4 bases, and 7 bases lay outside the gene matches. From germline, CDR1 is SGDLS and CDR2 YYNGEE. The CDR3 runs to 15 residues.